The clone carrying this T cell receptor beta chain was recorded at least ten times. The entry originates in a study of identical twins. This CDR3 region has 13 residues. Between the trimmed V and J ends, which lost 6 bases and 5 bases, there was a span of 10 bases. TCRdb analysed the 5' RACE reads with MiXCR anew, one entry per CDR3 protein. The sample has approximately 690,000 distinct CDR3 sequences, approximately 6.1% seen once. The chain couples TRBV12-3 or TRBV12-4 to TRBJ2-2; maybe TRBD1 (5 bases). This TCR was sampled from a man younger than 30 in good health. Sequencing was done on a sample of naive T cells sorted from blood. CDR3 loop: CASSPSGTGELFF. CDR3 bases: TGTGCCAGCAGCCCCTCAGGGACCGGGGAGCTGTTTTTT.